Following are 28 T cell receptor beta chains from one sample sequenced in a study of early T cells in non-severe SARS-CoV-2 infection. A single record per CDR3 protein comes from TCRdb applying MiXCR to the 5' RACE reads. The sample contains 48,000 or so distinct CDR3 sequences, 6.2% of which appear only once. This material consisted of whole blood, taken at baseline. Receptors were obtained from an adult who was a healthcare worker with PCR-confirmed SARS-CoV-2 infection or an uninfected control (not recorded which).

This clonotype has more than one count but fewer than ten. The chain links TRBV9 to TRBJ2-1, with D perhaps matching TRBD2 (8 bases). The V end lost 0 bases, the J end lost 0 bases, and 16 bases lay between the germline ends. CDR3 size: 18 residues. CDR1 and CDR2 from the germline V gene are SGDLS and YYNGEE. The CDR3 DNA follows: TGTGCCAGCAGCGTAGGGCTTAGCGGGGACAGCTCCTACAATGAGCAGTTCTTC. Its protein product is CASSVGLSGDSSYNEQFF. The variable domain in full, completed from reference TRBV9 and TRBJ2-1, reads DSGVTQTPKHLITATGQRVTLRCSPRSGDLSVYWYQQSLDQGLQFLIQYYNGEERAKGNILERFSAQQFPDLHSELNLSSLELGDSALYFCASSVGLSGDSSYNEQFFGPGTRLTVL.

This clonotype was counted a few times. The J gene is TRBJ1-1, the V gene TRBV5-1, with D possibly being TRBD1 (6 bases). Germline V gene sequence: CDR1 SGHRS, CDR2 YFSETQ. V lost 4 bases and J lost 1, with 11 bases in between. CDR3 length: 14 amino acids. CDR3 DNA: TGCGCCAGCAGCCCGGGACACTCGAACACTGAAGCTTTCTTT. Translating gives CASSPGHSNTEAFF.

This clonotype showed up many times. The genes are TRBV6-2 or TRBV6-3 and TRBJ2-1; TRBD1 matches at 9 bases. Per germline, CDR1 MNHEY and CDR2 SVGEGT. V shed 2 bases and J 5 bases; nucleotides not matched to a gene: 10. The CDR3 is 17 amino acids. The CDR3 DNA is TGTGCCAGCAGTTACACCCGGACAGGGGAGGAAAACAATGAGCAGTTCTTC. It specifies CASSYTRTGEENNEQFF.

There are a few counts of this clonotype. The chain is built from TRBV28 and TRBJ2-3, with a tentative D call TRBD1 (6 bases). CDR1 MDHEN and CDR2 SYDVKM come from the germline V gene. The ends were cut back, 4 bases at V and 2 bases at J, with 13 bases in the middle. The CDR3 loop spans 15 amino acids. The CDR3 DNA sequence: TGTGCCAGCAGTTCCCCCAGGGGCGTCACAGATACGCAGTATTTT. It codes for CASSSPRGVTDTQYF.

The V and J genes are TRBV27 and TRBJ2-1, with a possible D match to TRBD1 (6 bases). Trimming took off 8 bases at V and 10 bases at J, with 21 bases between the two ends. This CDR3 spans 14 amino acids. Germline assignment: CDR1 MNHEY and CDR2 SMNVEV (reference sequence). The CDR3 protein is CASYDRNRVREQFF. The CDR3 DNA reads as TGTGCCAGCTATGACCGAAACAGGGTAAGAGAGCAGTTCTTC.

The gene calls are TRBV10-3 and TRBJ2-7; D gene ambiguous. This CDR3 has 13 residues. The V end was cut by 3 bases, the J end by 0 bases, with 6 bases between. Germline V gene data show CDR1 as ENHRY and CDR2 as SYGVKD. The CDR3 sequence is CAISDHVSYEQYF. The DNA of the CDR3 is TGTGCCATCAGTGACCACGTCTCCTACGAGCAGTACTTC.

This clonotype has at least ten counts. The chain uses TRBV27 and TRBJ2-5; the D gene could be TRBD1 or TRBD2 (5 bases each). Germline V gene lookup returns CDR1 MNHEY and CDR2 SMNVEV (reference sequence). V was clipped by 1 base and J by 2 bases, with 14 bases between them. The CDR3 contains 16 residues. CDR3 sequence (DNA): TGTGCCAGCAGTTTATGGGGGAATCAGCCGCAAGAGACCCAGTACTTC. It specifies CASSLWGNQPQETQYF.

This clonotype was detected many times. The chain uses TRBV29-1 and TRBJ1-2; D remains unclear. CDR3 length: 14 residues. Germline V gene lookup returns CDR1 SQVTM and CDR2 ANQGSEA. Trimming pared 0 bases from V and 0 bases from J, leaving 8 bases between. For the CDR3, the DNA is TGCAGCGTTGAAGAGGGTCCCCCTAACTATGGCTACACCTTC. This codes for CSVEEGPPNYGYTF. The full variable domain, completed using reference TRBV29-1 and TRBJ1-2, is SAVISQKPSRDICQRGTSLTIQCQVDSQVTMMFWYRQQPGQSLTLIATANQGSEATYESGFVIDKFPISRPNLTFSTLTVSNMSPEDSSIYLCSVEEGPPNYGYTFGSGTRLTVV.

This clonotype has at least ten counts. The rearrangement uses TRBV11-2 and TRBJ1-1; D is ambiguous. This CDR3 is 14 amino acids long. Per the germline V gene, CDR1 is SGHAT and CDR2 is FQNNGV. V lost 5 bases, J lost 4 bases, and 14 bases lay in between. In DNA, the CDR3 is TGTGCCAGCAGCCTTATCCGGGAGTTCACTGAAGCTTTCTTT. Its translation: CASSLIREFTEAFF.

This clonotype was seen at least ten times. This chain connects TRBV11-2 to TRBJ2-5, with D hard to call. V lost 0 bases and J 5 bases, leaving 1 base between the germline ends. The CDR3 totals 11 residues. The V gene's germline CDR1 is SGHAT and CDR2 FQNNGV. The chain's CDR3 is CASSLDETQYF. The CDR3 coding sequence is TGTGCCAGCAGCTTAGACGAGACCCAGTACTTC.

The table lists this clonotype with many counts. V usage is TRBV28 and J usage is TRBJ1-5, with a possible D match to TRBD1 (6 bases). The germline V gene encodes CDR1 MDHEN and CDR2 SYDVKM. V gave up 7 bases and J gave up 6 bases, with 16 bases separating them. This CDR3 contains 14 residues. The CDR3 here is CASTVEGVGQPQHF. CDR3 DNA sequence: TGTGCCAGCACCGTCGAGGGGGTGGGTCAGCCCCAGCATTTT.

The rearrangement links TRBV18 to TRBJ2-7; D may be TRBD1 (6 bases). Germline V lookup: CDR1 KGHSH, CDR2 LQKENI. The CDR3 is 15 amino acids. Trimming shortened V by 3 bases and J by 0 bases, and 12 bases separated the two germline ends. CDR3 region: CASSPKTGISYEQYF. Written as DNA, the CDR3 is TGTGCCAGCTCACCTAAGACAGGAATCTCCTACGAGCAGTACTTC.

The rearrangement uses TRBV20-1 and TRBJ2-1; a possible D gene is TRBD2 (6 bases). This CDR3 spans 14 amino acids. CDR1 and CDR2 from the germline V gene are DFQATT and SNEGSKA (reference sequence). Trimming pared 3 bases from V and 10 bases from J, leaving 19 bases between. As DNA, the CDR3 is TGCAGTGCTAGTGAGCGGGCCCCTCGGAGAGAGCAGTTCTTC. It codes for CSASERAPRREQFF.

The rearrangement uses TRBV29-1 and TRBJ2-5, with 7 bases identical to TRBD1. CDR1 and CDR2 (germline): SQVTM, ANQGSEA. V lost 6 bases and J lost 1; bases outside the gene matches: 5. This CDR3 spans 13 amino acids. The CDR3 sequence is CSVPGQTQETQYF. CDR3 DNA: TGCAGCGTACCGGGACAGACCCAAGAGACCCAGTACTTC.

The table lists this clonotype with many counts. The V call is TRBV19, the J call TRBJ2-1, with a weak D call TRBD2 (6 bases). This CDR3 comprises 14 residues. V was clipped by 3 bases and J by 9 bases, with 15 bases between them. The germline V gene encodes CDR1 LNHDA and CDR2 SQIVND (reference sequence). The CDR3: CASSILGGNGEQFF. In DNA, the CDR3 is TGTGCCAGTAGTATTCTGGGCGGGAACGGTGAGCAGTTCTTC.

This sequence joins TRBV12-3 or TRBV12-4 and TRBJ1-5, with 9 positions matching TRBD1. CDR3 length: 16 residues. With V trimmed by 6 bases and J by 3 bases, 9 bases remained unmatched. CDR3 loop: CASRTDRGRPNQPQHF. In DNA, the CDR3 is TGTGCCAGCAGGACCGACAGGGGGAGACCCAATCAGCCCCAGCATTTT.

This clonotype has a count of ten or more. CDR3 in DNA: TGTGCCAGCGGGCCCTCCCCCGGGACAGGGGGCTTAGCGGCTAATGAAAAACTGTTTTTT. The encoded protein is CASGPSPGTGGLAANEKLFF. J is TRBJ1-4 and V is TRBV7-9, with 12 bases fitting TRBD1. This CDR3 spans 20 amino acids. Germline V lookup: CDR1 SEHNR, CDR2 FQNEAQ (reference sequence). V dropped 8 bases and J dropped 3; count of bases not matched to a gene: 19. The whole variable domain, remainder taken from reference TRBV7-9 and TRBJ1-4, is DTGVSQNPRHKITKRGQNVTFRCDPISEHNRLYWYRQTLGQGPEFLTYFQNEAQLEKSRLLSDRFSAERPKGSFSTLEIQRTEQGDSAMYLCASGPSPGTGGLAANEKLFFGSGTQLSVL.

The CDR3 DNA sequence: TGTGCCAGCAGCTTAGGTTACGTCGCTCAGGATACGCAGTATTTT. Translated: CASSLGYVAQDTQYF. V gene TRBV7-8 combines with J gene TRBJ2-3; unclear D gene. The CDR3 is made up of 15 amino acids. Germline-derived CDR1 and CDR2 are SGHVS and FQNEAQ. Deletions cut 1 base from V and 6 bases from J, with 14 bases between. Based on the CDR3 plus reference TRBV7-8 and TRBJ2-3, the full variable domain is GAGVSQSPRYKVAKRGQDVALRCDPISGHVSLFWYQQALGQGPEFLTYFQNEAQLDKSGLPSDRFFAERPEGSVSTLKIQRTQQEDSAVYLCASSLGYVAQDTQYFGPGTRLTVL.

This clonotype was recorded many times. The CDR3 DNA reads as TGTGCCAGTACCGCTCTAGCGGGAGCCCACGGGGAGCTGTTTTTT. It specifies CASTALAGAHGELFF. The chain couples TRBV19 to TRBJ2-2, with 10 nucleotides matching TRBD2. The CDR3 spans 15 residues. In germline, CDR1 is LNHDA, CDR2 SQIVND (reference sequence). J lost 7 bases, V lost 7 bases, and 9 bases had no gene match.

The V gene is TRBV20-1, the J gene TRBJ1-1; D is perhaps TRBD1 (5 bases). Germline-derived CDR1 and CDR2 are DFQATT and SNEGSKA (reference sequence). The CDR3 runs 13 residues. V lost 2 bases to trimming and J lost 1 base, with 8 bases between them. CDR3 sequence reads: CSARLQANTEAFF. The DNA for the CDR3 is TGCAGTGCTAGACTACAGGCGAACACTGAAGCTTTCTTT.

In its sample, this clonotype was seen many times. J is TRBJ2-7 and V is TRBV5-5; no clear D gene. V was clipped by 0 bases and J by 2 bases, with 9 bases between them. The CDR3 totals 14 residues. The germline V gene encodes CDR1 SGHKS and CDR2 YYEKEE (reference sequence). The CDR3 is CASSLVQRTYEQYF. The CDR3 bases are TGTGCCAGCAGCTTGGTTCAACGGACCTACGAGCAGTACTTC.

This clonotype was found many times. The chain combines TRBV11-2 with TRBJ2-7, with 9 bases that match TRBD1. This CDR3 spans 16 amino acids. The junction had 10 bases not matched to a gene; V was cut back by 5 bases and J by 2 bases. The V gene's germline CDR1 is SGHAT and CDR2 FQNNGV. CDR3 in amino acids: CASSIRLGTGTYEQYF. The DNA for the CDR3 is TGTGCCAGCAGCATAAGGTTAGGGACAGGGACCTACGAGCAGTACTTC.

This clonotype came up many times. This chain joins TRBV9 and TRBJ2-1; possibly TRBD2 for D (5 bases). The CDR3 covers 14 residues. V shed 3 bases and J shed 4 bases, with 11 bases lying between them. Germline assignment: CDR1 SGDLS and CDR2 YYNGEE. The DNA for the CDR3 is TGTGCCAGCAGCGATGCTGGCGGGTACAATGAGCAGTTCTTC. Translation gives CASSDAGGYNEQFF.

This chain connects TRBV20-1 to TRBJ2-7; TRBD2 aligns across 7 bases. Germline V gene sequence: CDR1 DFQATT, CDR2 SNEGSKA (reference sequence). This CDR3 is built from 12 residues. V lost 0 bases to trimming and J lost 5 bases; unmatched junction nucleotides: 1. The CDR3 bases are TGCAGTGCTAGAGAGCGGGAGAACGAGCAGTACTTC. Translation: CSARERENEQYF.

This clonotype was recorded many times. V usage is TRBV12-3 or TRBV12-4 and J usage is TRBJ2-3; D is ambiguous. Trimming shortened V by 0 bases and J by 2 bases, and 6 bases separated the two germline ends. The CDR3 sequence is 14 residues long. CDR3 in amino acids: CASSLAGNTDTQYF. The CDR3 nucleotides are TGTGCCAGCAGTTTAGCTGGGAACACAGATACGCAGTATTTT.

This clonotype was seen a few times. CDR3 loop: CASSSLPSGGNQPQHF. In nucleotides, the CDR3 is TGTGCCAGCAGCTCCCTGCCCTCAGGGGGGAATCAGCCCCAGCATTTT. The rearrangement uses TRBV7-9 and TRBJ1-5; 7 nucleotides match TRBD1. Germline assignment: CDR1 SEHNR and CDR2 FQNEAQ (reference sequence). V was pared by 4 bases and J by 4 bases, with 10 bases of the junction left unmatched. This CDR3 spans 16 amino acids. Full variable domain (missing parts from reference TRBV7-9 and TRBJ1-5): DTGVSQNPRHKITKRGQNVTFRCDPISEHNRLYWYRQTLGQGPEFLTYFQNEAQLEKSRLLSDRFSAERPKGSFSTLEIQRTEQGDSAMYLCASSSLPSGGNQPQHFGDGTRLSIL.

This clonotype was seen many times. The chain has TRBV18 and TRBJ2-3, with 7 bases lining up with TRBD1. The CDR3 spans 17 residues. V lost 4 bases to trimming and J lost 1 base; unmatched junction nucleotides: 11. Germline V gene sequence: CDR1 KGHSH, CDR2 LQKENI. CDR3 residues: CASSRSGTEIRTDTQYF. In DNA, the CDR3 is TGTGCCAGCTCACGCTCCGGGACAGAAATCCGCACAGATACGCAGTATTTT.

At least ten counts were recorded for this clonotype. The genes are TRBV27 and TRBJ1-6, with D maybe TRBD1 (5 bases). The V gene lost 6 bases and the J gene lost 7 bases, with 13 bases spanning the gap. The CDR3 consists of 14 residues. Germline V CDR1 and CDR2: MNHEY, SMNVEV (reference sequence). Here the CDR3 DNA reads TGTGCCAGCAGACCAGACAGCCCCAATTCACCCCTCCACTTT. Amino acid sequence: CASRPDSPNSPLHF.